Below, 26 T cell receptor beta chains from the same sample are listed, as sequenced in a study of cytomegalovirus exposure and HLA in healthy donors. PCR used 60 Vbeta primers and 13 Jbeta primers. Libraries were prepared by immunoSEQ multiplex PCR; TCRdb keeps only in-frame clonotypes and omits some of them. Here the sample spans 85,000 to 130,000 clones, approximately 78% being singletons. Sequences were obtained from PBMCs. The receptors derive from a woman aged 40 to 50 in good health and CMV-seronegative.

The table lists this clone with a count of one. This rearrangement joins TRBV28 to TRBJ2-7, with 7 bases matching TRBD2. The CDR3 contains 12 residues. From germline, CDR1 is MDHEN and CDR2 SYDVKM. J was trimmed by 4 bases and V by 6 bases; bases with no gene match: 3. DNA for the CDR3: TGTGCCAGCAGATGGGGGGGTTACGAGCAGTACTTC. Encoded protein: CASRWGGYEQYF. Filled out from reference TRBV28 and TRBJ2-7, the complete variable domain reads DVKVTQSSRYLVKRTGEKVFLECVQDMDHENMFWYRQDPGLGLRLIYFSYDVKMKEKGDIPEGYSVSREKKERFSLILESASTNQTSMYLCASRWGGYEQYFGPGTRLTVT.

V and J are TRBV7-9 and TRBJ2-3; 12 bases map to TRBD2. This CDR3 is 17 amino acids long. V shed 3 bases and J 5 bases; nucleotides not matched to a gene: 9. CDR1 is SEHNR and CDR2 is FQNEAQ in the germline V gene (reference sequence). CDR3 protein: CASSFQGTSGSGDTQYF. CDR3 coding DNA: TGTGCCAGCAGCTTCCAGGGGACTAGCGGGTCAGGAGATACGCAGTATTTT.

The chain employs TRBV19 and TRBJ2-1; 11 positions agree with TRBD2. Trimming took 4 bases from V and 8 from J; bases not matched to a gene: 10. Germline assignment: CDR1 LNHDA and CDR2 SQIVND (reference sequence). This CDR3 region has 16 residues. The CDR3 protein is CASSRLAGGLSHEQFF. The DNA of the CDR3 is TGTGCCAGTAGTAGGCTAGCGGGAGGCCTTTCGCATGAGCAGTTCTTC.

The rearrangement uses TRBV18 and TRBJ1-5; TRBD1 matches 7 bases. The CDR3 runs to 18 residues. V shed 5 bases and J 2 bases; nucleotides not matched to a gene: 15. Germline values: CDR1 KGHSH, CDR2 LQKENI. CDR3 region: CASSSSGQKGGRNQPQHF. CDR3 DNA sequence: TGTGCCAGCTCATCATCGGGACAGAAGGGAGGACGCAATCAGCCCCAGCATTTT.

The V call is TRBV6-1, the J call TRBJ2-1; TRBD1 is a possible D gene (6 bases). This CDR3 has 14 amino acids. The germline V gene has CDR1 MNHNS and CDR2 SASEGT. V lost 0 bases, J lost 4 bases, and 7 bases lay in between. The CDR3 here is CASSEAQGYNEQFF. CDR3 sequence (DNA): TGTGCCAGCAGTGAAGCGCAGGGGTACAATGAGCAGTTCTTC.

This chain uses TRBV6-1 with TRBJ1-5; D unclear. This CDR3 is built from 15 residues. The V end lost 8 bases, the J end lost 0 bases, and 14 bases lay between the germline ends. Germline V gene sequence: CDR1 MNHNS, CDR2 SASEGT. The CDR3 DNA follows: TGTGCCAGCGGGCCTCGGCGGGTTAGCAATCAGCCCCAGCATTTT. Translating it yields CASGPRRVSNQPQHF.

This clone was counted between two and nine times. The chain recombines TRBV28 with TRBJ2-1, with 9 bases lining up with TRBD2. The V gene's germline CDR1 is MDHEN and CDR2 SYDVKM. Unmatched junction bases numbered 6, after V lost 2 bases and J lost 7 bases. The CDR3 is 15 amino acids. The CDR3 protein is CASSLGGTSSNEQFF. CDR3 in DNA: TGTGCCAGCAGTTTAGGCGGGACTAGCTCAAATGAGCAGTTCTTC.

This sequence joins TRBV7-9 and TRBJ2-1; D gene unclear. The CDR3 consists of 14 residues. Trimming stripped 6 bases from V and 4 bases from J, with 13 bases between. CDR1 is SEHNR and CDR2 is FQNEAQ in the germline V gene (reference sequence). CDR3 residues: CASSTPLLYNEQFF. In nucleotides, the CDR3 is TGTGCCAGCAGTACGCCGCTGCTATACAATGAGCAGTTCTTC.

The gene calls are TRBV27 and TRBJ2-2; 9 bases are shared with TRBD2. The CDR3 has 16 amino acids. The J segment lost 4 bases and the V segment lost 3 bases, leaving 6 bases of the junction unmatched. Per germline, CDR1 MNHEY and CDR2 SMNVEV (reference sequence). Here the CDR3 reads CASSFYSGGSTGELFF. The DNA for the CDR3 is TGTGCCAGCAGTTTTTATAGCGGGGGAAGCACCGGGGAGCTGTTTTTT.

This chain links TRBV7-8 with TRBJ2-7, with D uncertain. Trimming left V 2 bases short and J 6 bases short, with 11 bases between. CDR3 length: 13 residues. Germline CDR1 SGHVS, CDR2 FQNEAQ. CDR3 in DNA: TGTGCCAGCAGCTTAATCGAGGAAGGCGAGCAGTACTTC. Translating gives CASSLIEEGEQYF.

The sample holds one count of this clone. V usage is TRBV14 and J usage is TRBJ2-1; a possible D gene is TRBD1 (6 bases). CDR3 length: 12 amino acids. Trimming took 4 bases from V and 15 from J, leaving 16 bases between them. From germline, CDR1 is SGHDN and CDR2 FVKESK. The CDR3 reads CASSPRGRGRFF. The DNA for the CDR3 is TGTGCCAGCAGCCCTCGGGGCAGGGGTCGGTTCTTC. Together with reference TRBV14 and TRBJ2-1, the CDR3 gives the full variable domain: EAGVTQFPSHSVIEKGQTVTLRCDPISGHDNLYWYRRVMGKEIKFLLHFVKESKQDESGMPNNRFLAERTGGTYSTLKVQPAELEDSGVYFCASSPRGRGRFFGPGTRLTVL.

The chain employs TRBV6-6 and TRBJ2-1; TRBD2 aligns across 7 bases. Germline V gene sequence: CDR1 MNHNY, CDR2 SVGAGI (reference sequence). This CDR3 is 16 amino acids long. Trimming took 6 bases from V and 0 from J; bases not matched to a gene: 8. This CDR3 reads CASRGKRDSSYNEQFF. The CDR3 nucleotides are TGTGCCAGCAGAGGGAAGCGGGATAGCTCCTACAATGAGCAGTTCTTC.

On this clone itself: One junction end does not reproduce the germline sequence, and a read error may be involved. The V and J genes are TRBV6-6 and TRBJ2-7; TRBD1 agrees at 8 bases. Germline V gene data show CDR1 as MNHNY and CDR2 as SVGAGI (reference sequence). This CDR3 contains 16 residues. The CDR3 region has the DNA TGTGCCAGCAGTTTCCCGCGCGGGACAGGCTCCCACGAGCAGTACTTC. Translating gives CASSFPRGTGSHEQYF.

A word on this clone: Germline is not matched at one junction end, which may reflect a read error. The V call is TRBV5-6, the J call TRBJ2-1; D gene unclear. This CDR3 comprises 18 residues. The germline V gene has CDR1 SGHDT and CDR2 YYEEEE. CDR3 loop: CASSLSIPRYKNYNKQFF. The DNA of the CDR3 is TGTGCCAGCAGCCTCTCTATCCCCCGATACAAGAACTACAATAAGCAGTTCTTC.

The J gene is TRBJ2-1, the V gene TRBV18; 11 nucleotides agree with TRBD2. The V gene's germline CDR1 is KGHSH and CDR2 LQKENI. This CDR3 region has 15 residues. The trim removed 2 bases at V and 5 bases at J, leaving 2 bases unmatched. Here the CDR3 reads CASSPRLAGNNEQFF. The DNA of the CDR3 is TGTGCCAGCTCACCAAGACTAGCGGGAAACAATGAGCAGTTCTTC.

Written as DNA, the CDR3 is TGCGCCAGCAGCCAAGTTGAGGGCGGAGCCAAAAACATTCAGTACTTC. Translation: CASSQVEGGAKNIQYF. The chain links TRBV4-1 to TRBJ2-4; D might be TRBD2 (5 bases). The germline V and J ends were trimmed by 1 base and 0 bases, with 10 bases remaining between them. The CDR3 covers 16 residues. The germline CDR1 and CDR2 sequences are MGHRA and YSYEKL.

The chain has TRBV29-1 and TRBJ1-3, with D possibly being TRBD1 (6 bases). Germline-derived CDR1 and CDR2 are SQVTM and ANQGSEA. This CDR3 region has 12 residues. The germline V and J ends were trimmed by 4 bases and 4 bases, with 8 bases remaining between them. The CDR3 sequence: CSVGTAGNTIYF. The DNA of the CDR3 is TGCAGCGTTGGGACAGCCGGAAACACCATATATTTT.

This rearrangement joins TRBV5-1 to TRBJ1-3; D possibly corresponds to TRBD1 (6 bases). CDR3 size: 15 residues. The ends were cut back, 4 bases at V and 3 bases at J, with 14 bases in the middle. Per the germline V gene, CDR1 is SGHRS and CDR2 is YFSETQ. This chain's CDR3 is CASSGGAAYGNTIYF. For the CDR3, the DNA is TGCGCCAGCAGCGGGGGGGCGGCCTATGGAAACACCATATATTTT.

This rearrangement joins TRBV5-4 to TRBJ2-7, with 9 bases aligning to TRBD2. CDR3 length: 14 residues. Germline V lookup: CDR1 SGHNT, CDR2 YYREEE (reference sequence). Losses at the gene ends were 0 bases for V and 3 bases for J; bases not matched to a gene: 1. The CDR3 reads CASSLGSGSYEQYF. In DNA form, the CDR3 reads TGTGCCAGCAGCTTGGGTAGCGGGAGCTACGAGCAGTACTTC.

The CDR3 nucleotides read TGCGCCAGCAGCTTTCCGACGGAAGGAGGTGAGCAGTTCTTC. Protein product: CASSFPTEGGEQFF. This chain connects TRBV5-1 to TRBJ2-1, with D perhaps TRBD2 (5 bases). The V end was cut by 2 bases, the J end by 9 bases, with 15 bases between. This CDR3 has 14 residues. In germline, CDR1 is SGHRS, CDR2 YFSETQ. Using reference TRBV5-1 and TRBJ2-1 for the parts outside the CDR3, the full variable domain is KAGVTQTPRYLIKTRGQQVTLSCSPISGHRSVSWYQQTPGQGLQFLFEYFSETQRNKGNFPGRFSGRQFSNSRSEMNVSTLELGDSALYLCASSFPTEGGEQFFGPGTRLTVL.

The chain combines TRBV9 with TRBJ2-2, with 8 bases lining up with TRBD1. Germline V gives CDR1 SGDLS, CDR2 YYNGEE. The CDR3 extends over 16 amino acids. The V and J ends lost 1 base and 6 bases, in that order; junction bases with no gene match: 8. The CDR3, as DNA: TGTGCCAGCAGCGTATCGTACAGGGGGAGAGCCGGGGAGCTGTTTTTT. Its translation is CASSVSYRGRAGELFF.

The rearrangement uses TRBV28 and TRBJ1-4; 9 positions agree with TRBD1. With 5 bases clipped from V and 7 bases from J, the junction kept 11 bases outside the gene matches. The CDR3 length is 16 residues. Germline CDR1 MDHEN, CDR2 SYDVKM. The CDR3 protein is CASSLWRGQGVEKLFF. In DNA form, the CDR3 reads TGTGCCAGCAGTCTTTGGCGGGGACAGGGAGTTGAAAAACTGTTTTTT.

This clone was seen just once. The CDR3 bases are TGTGCCAGCAACCAGGACAGGGTCTACGAGCAGTACTTC. Its protein is CASNQDRVYEQYF. This chain links TRBV6-6 with TRBJ2-7; the match to TRBD1 covers 8 bases. Germline V gene data show CDR1 as MNHNY and CDR2 as SVGAGI (reference sequence). The CDR3 covers 13 residues. Unmatched junction bases numbered 5, after V lost 7 bases and J lost 3 bases.

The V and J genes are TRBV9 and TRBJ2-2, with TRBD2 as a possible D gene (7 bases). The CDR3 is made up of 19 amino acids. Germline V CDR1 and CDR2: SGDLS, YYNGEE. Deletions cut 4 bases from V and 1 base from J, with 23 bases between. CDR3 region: CASSPFLGGREWNTGELFF. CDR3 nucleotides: TGTGCCAGCAGCCCCTTTTTGGGGGGGCGGGAGTGGAACACCGGGGAGCTGTTTTTT.

DNA for the CDR3: TGCAGCGTGGGACAGGGTGTTTATGGCTACACCTTC. This codes for CSVGQGVYGYTF. The genes are TRBV29-1 and TRBJ1-2, with TRBD1 identical over 9 bases. Germline V CDR1 and CDR2: SQVTM, ANQGSEA. With 6 bases clipped from V and 5 bases from J, the junction kept 4 bases outside the gene matches. There are 12 residues in the CDR3. Supplemented by reference TRBV29-1 and TRBJ1-2, the full variable domain reads SAVISQKPSRDICQRGTSLTIQCQVDSQVTMMFWYRQQPGQSLTLIATANQGSEATYESGFVIDKFPISRPNLTFSTLTVSNMSPEDSSIYLCSVGQGVYGYTFGSGTRLTVV.

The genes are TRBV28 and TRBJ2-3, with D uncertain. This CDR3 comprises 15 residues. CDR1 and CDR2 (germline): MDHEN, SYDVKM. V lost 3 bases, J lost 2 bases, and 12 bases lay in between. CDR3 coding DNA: TGTGCCAGCAGTTTTGGCCTCCTCCCCACAGATACGCAGTATTTT. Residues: CASSFGLLPTDTQYF.